This record looks at one T cell receptor (beta chain) sequence and its context. No cognate antigen has been identified for it. No clone much larger than this one lies a single base away; base qualities are absent. The data were taken from a study of OX40 agonist ivuxolimab in advanced cancers. Background on the whole study: Ivuxolimab was an agonistic, fully human IgG2 monoclonal antibody directed against OX40 (CD134), a costimulatory receptor. Of the approximately 53 patients in dose escalation, 19 had hepatocellular carcinoma, about 15 had melanoma, 9 had renal cell carcinoma and 9 had head and neck cancer. Intravenous ivuxolimab was administered to patients every 2 weeks at six dose levels: 0.01, 0.1, 0.3, 1.5, 3 and 10 mg/kg. The paper describes the monotherapy dose-escalation part (N of about 50 patients) of the phase I trial of ivuxolimab. Prior anti-PD-1, anti-PD-L1 or anti-CTLA-4 therapy was permitted, and 30% to 45% of dose-escalation patients had received checkpoint inhibitors. In the dose-escalation cohort, 82.7% of patients were male, and the mean age was approximately 60 years, with a range of roughly 20 to 80. Peripheral TCRbeta sequencing aimed to test whether ivuxolimab altered TCR sequence diversity and caused clonal T-cell expansion. Partial responses occurred in three dose-escalation patients: two with cutaneous melanoma and one with hepatocellular carcinoma. What the research found in general, with its limitations: After ivuxolimab, expanded clones were on average more numerous among CD8+ T cells than among CD4+ T cells. Low levels of normalized T-cell clonal expansion were also shown by some nonresponding patients. In the 0.1-3.0 mg/kg groups, partial responders were among the patients with the lowest normalized peripheral clonal expansion, particularly in CD8+ T cells. Antigen specificity was not determined for the clonally expanded peripheral T cells. At doses from 0.1 to 3.0 mg/kg, clonal expansion was seen in both CD4+ and CD8+ blood T cells between baseline and week 6.

For sequencing of the TCRbeta CDR3 region, genomic DNA was extracted from the sorted cells. TCRbeta CDR3 regions were sequenced using the immunoSEQ Assay. The immuneACCESS repertoire file appears here via TCRdb, limited to in-frame rearrangements. These files lack a portion of the clones; in checked studies, under half of the deficit traces to unresolved V genes, and the cause of the others is not known. Recorded for this sample are tens of thousands of clones; roughly 89% of them occurred a single time. 1.5% to 2% of the sample belongs to the ten largest clones. V sheds 2 bases and J sheds 0 bases, leaving 8 bases between their ends. From the cysteine up to the phenylalanine, the CDR3 has a length of 15 residues. Only CDR3 DNA remains: 45 bases, in frame from the first base. CDR1 and CDR2 are read off the germline V gene (reference sequence) as MNHNY and SVGAGI. Patients with a history of autoimmune disease or receiving systemic immunosuppression were excluded from the trial. Peripheral blood for TCR sequencing was collected from all dose cohorts at baseline, on cycle 4 day 1, and on cycle 7 day 1. Samples came from an open-label, multicenter, first-in-human phase I dose-escalation trial of ivuxolimab. Adults with locally advanced or metastatic melanoma, renal cell, hepatocellular, or head and neck squamous cell carcinoma were enrolled in the trial. Before TCR sequencing, CD4+ T cells and CD8+ T cells from peripheral blood were sorted into separate populations.

The rearranged segments are TRBV6-6 and TRBJ2-1; the D gene is possibly TRBD2, with 5 bases matching. The sequenced sample was CD4+ or CD8+ T cells sorted from blood, obtained in a trial of the OX40 agonist ivuxolimab. The sequence derives from an adult with an advanced solid tumor such as melanoma, head and neck, liver or kidney cancer. Here is the DNA: TGTGCCAGCAGTTACGAGGGTAGCTCCTACAATGAGCAGTTCTTC. Its product reads: CASSYEGSSYNEQFF.